Listed here is a single TCR beta chain. This sample was taken from a study of blood T cell repertoires in COVID-19. Whole-study context: There were acute and convalescent COVID-19 samples, and they came from the United States, Italy and Spain.

In the original processing: The assay estimated nucleated cells by amplifying reference gene primers. The table came from immunoSEQ multiplex PCR; TCRdb's copy has only in-frame clones and leaves some out. The DNA was the basis for D and trimming; V, J and clone size are from that table. Of some 120,000 clones in the sample, approximately 82% were seen once. The TCR originated in a man between 65 and 80 years old with active or convalescent COVID-19. Material: peripheral blood.

The chain's CDR3 is CASSQVRTGGYEKLFF. In DNA form, the CDR3 reads TGTGCCAGCAGCCAAGTACGGACAGGGGGTTATGAAAAACTGTTTTTT. The chain joins TRBV3-1 (or the pseudogene TRBV3-2) to TRBJ1-4; TRBD1 matches at 10 bases. CDR3 length: 16 residues. Trimming cost V 1 base and J 6 bases; bases outside gene matches: 5. Per germline, CDR1 LGHDT and CDR2 YNNKEL (reference sequence).